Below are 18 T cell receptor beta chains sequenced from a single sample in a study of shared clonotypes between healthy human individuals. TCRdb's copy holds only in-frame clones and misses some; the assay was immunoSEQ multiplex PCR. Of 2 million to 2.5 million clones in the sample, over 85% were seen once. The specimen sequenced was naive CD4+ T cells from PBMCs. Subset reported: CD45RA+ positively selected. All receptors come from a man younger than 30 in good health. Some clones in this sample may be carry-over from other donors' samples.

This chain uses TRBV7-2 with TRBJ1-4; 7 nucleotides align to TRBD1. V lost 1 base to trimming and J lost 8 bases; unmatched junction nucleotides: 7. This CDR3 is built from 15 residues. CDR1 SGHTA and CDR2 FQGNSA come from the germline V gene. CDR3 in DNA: TGTGCCAGCAGCTTAGGAAGGGGGCTTCAAGAAAAACTGTTTTTT. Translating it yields CASSLGRGLQEKLFF.

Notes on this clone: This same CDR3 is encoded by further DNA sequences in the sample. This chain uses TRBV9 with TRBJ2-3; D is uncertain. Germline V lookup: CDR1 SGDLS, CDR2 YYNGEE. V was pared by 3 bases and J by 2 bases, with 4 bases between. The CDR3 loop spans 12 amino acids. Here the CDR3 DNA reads TGTGCCAGCAGCGCACACACAGATACGCAGTATTTT. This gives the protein CASSAHTDTQYF.

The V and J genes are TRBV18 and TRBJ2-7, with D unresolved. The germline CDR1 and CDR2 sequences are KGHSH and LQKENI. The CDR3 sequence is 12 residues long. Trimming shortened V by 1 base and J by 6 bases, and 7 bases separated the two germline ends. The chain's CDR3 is CASSPLESEQYF. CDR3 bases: TGTGCCAGCTCACCACTGGAGTCCGAGCAGTACTTC.

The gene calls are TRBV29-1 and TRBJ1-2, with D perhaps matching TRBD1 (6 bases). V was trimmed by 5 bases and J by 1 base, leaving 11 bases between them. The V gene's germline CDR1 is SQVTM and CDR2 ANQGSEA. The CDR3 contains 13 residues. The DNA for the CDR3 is TGCAGCGTTAGAGGGACAATTAACTATGGCTACACCTTC. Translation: CSVRGTINYGYTF.

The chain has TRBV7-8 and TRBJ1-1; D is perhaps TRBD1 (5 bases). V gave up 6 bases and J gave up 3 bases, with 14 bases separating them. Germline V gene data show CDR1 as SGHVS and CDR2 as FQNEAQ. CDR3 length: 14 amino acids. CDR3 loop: CASSSGTADTEAFF. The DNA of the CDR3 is TGTGCCAGCAGTTCCGGGACGGCGGACACTGAAGCTTTCTTT.

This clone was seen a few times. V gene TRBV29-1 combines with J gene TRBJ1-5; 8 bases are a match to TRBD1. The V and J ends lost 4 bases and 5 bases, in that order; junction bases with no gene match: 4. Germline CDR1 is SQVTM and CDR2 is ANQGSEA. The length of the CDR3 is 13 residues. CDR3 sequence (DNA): TGCAGCGTTGCACAGGGGGAGGATCAGCCCCAGCATTTT. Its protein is CSVAQGEDQPQHF. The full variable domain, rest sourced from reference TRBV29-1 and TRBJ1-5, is SAVISQKPSRDICQRGTSLTIQCQVDSQVTMMFWYRQQPGQSLTLIATANQGSEATYESGFVIDKFPISRPNLTFSTLTVSNMSPEDSSIYLCSVAQGEDQPQHFGDGTRLSIL.

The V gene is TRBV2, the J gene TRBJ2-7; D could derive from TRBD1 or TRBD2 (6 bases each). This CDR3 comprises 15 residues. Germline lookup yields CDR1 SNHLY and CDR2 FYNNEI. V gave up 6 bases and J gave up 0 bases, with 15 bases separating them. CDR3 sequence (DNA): TGTGCCAGCAGCTCGACTAGGACAGCCTCCTACGAGCAGTACTTC. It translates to CASSSTRTASYEQYF.

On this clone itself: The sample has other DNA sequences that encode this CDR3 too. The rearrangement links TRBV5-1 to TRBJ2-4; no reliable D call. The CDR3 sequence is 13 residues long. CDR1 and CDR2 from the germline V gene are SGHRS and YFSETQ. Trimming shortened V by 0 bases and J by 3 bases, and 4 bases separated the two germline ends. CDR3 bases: TGCGCCAGCAGCTTGGGTGGCAAAAACATTCAGTACTTC. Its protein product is CASSLGGKNIQYF. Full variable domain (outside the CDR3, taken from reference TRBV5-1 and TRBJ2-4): KAGVTQTPRYLIKTRGQQVTLSCSPISGHRSVSWYQQTPGQGLQFLFEYFSETQRNKGNFPGRFSGRQFSNSRSEMNVSTLELGDSALYLCASSLGGKNIQYFGAGTRLSVL.

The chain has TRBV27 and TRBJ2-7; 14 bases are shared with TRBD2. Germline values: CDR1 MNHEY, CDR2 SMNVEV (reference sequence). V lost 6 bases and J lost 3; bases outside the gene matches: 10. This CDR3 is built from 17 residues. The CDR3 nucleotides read TGTGCCAGCAGGCAAAGTCAGGGACTAGCGGGAGTCTACGAGCAGTACTTC. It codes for CASRQSQGLAGVYEQYF.

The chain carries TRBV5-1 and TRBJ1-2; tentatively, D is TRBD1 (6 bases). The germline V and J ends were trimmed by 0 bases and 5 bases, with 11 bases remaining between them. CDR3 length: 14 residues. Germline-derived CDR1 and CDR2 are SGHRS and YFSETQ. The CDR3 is CASSLGQVRYGYTF. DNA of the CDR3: TGCGCCAGCAGCTTGGGACAGGTGCGGTATGGCTACACCTTC.

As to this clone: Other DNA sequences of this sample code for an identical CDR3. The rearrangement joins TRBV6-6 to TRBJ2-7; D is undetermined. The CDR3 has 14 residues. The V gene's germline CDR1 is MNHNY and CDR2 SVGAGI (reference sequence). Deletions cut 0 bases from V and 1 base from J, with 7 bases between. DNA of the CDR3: TGTGCCAGCAGTTACTCGGACCGTTCCTACGAGCAGTACTTC. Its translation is CASSYSDRSYEQYF.

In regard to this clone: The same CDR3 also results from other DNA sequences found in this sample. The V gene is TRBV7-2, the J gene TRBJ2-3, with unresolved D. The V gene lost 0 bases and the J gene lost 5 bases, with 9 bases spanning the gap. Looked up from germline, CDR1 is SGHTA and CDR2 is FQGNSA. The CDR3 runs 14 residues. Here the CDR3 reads CASSLARVGDTQYF. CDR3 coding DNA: TGTGCCAGCAGCTTAGCCCGGGTTGGAGATACGCAGTATTTT.

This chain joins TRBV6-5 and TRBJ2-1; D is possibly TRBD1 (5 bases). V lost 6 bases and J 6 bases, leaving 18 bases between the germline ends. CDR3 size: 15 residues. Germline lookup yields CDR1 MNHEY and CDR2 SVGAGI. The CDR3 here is CASSTGHNLGNEQFF. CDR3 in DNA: TGTGCCAGCAGCACCGGACACAACCTTGGCAATGAGCAGTTCTTC.

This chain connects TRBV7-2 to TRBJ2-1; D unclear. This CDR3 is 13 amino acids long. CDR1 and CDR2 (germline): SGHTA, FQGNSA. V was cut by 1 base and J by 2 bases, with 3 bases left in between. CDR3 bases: TGTGCCAGCAGCTTAGAACCCTACAATGAGCAGTTCTTC. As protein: CASSLEPYNEQFF.

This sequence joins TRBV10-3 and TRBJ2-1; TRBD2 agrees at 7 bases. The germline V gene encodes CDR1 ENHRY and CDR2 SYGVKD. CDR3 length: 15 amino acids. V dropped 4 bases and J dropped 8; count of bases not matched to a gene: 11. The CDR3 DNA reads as TGTGCCATCAGTGCCGGACCTTCTCGGGGGGATGAGCAGTTCTTC. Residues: CAISAGPSRGDEQFF.

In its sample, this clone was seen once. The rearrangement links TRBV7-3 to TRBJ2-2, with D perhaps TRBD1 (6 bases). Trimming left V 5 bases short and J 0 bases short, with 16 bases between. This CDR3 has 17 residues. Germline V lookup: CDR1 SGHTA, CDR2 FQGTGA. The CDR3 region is CASSDGAQGTNTGELFF. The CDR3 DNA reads TGTGCCAGCAGCGACGGAGCACAGGGAACGAACACCGGGGAGCTGTTTTTT.

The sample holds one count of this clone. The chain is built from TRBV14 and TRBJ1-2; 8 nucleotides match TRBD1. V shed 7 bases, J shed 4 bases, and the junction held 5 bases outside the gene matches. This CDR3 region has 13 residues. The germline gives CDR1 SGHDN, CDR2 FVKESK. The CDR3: CASTSGGVYGYTF. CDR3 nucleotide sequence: TGTGCCAGCACCTCAGGGGGCGTCTATGGCTACACCTTC.

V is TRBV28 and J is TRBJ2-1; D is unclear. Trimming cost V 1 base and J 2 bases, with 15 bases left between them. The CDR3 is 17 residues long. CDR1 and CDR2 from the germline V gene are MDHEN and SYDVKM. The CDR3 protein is CASSLSFAARTYNEQFF. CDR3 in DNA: TGTGCCAGCAGTTTATCTTTTGCGGCCAGAACCTACAATGAGCAGTTCTTC.